The next 10 T cell receptor beta chains were all read from a single sample in a study of T-cell reconstitution after alpha-beta-depleted transplantation in children. Unique molecular identifiers were used in preparing the TCRbeta library. TCRdb independently ran MiXCR on the PCR reads; one entry per CDR3 protein. The data contain about 830,000 distinct CDR3 sequences, around 17% of them seen just once; the ten biggest clones take up about 5%. This material consisted of PBMCs, mostly from graft donor cells, taken 360 days after TCRalphabeta/CD19-depleted stem cell transplant. The origin of the receptors is a male patient between 5 and 17 years old who had a stem cell transplant for acute lymphoblastic leukemia, so the T cells may come from the graft donor.

A few counts support this clonotype. The J gene is TRBJ2-3, the V gene TRBV6-5; D assignment may be TRBD1 or TRBD2 (5 bases each). V lost 1 base and J lost 0, with 8 bases in between. Germline CDR1 is MNHEY and CDR2 is SVGAGI. The CDR3 totals 15 residues. The CDR3: CASSYLGPSTDTQYF. CDR3 DNA: TGTGCCAGCAGTTACTTGGGACCTAGCACAGATACGCAGTATTTT.

The table lists this clonotype with many counts. This rearrangement joins TRBV25-1 to TRBJ1-5; the D gene is possibly TRBD1 (5 bases). Germline lookup yields CDR1 MGHDK and CDR2 SYGVNS. Trimming stripped 3 bases from V and 3 bases from J, with 6 bases between. The CDR3 spans 13 residues. CDR3 sequence reads: CASSDRDNQPQHF. In nucleotides, the CDR3 is TGTGCCAGCAGTGACAGGGACAATCAGCCCCAGCATTTT.

This CDR3 reads CASSLASLQFF. CDR3 DNA sequence: TGCGCCAGCAGCTTGGCTAGCCTACAGTTCTTC. The chain has TRBV5-1 and TRBJ2-1, with D possibly being TRBD2 (5 bases). Deletions cut 0 bases from V and 13 bases from J, with 8 bases between. CDR3 length: 11 amino acids. Germline V lookup: CDR1 SGHRS, CDR2 YFSETQ.

The sample holds a few counts of this clonotype. J is TRBJ2-3 and V is TRBV11-2, with 8 bases lining up with TRBD2. From germline, CDR1 is SGHAT and CDR2 FQNNGV. After removal of 5 bases from V and 4 bases from J, the junction contained 8 bases not matched to a gene. The CDR3 has 15 amino acids. Written as DNA, the CDR3 is TGTGCCAGCAGCCGGGGACTAGTTGTCGCAGATACGCAGTATTTT. As protein: CASSRGLVVADTQYF.

The chain joins TRBV2 to TRBJ2-4; 9 positions agree with TRBD1. V gave up 6 bases and J gave up 1 base; unmatched junction bases: 7. The CDR3 is made up of 16 amino acids. Germline values: CDR1 SNHLY, CDR2 FYNNEI. Written as DNA, the CDR3 is TGTGCCAGCAGAACACAGGGGGCCGGGGCCAAAAACATTCAGTACTTC. Encoded protein: CASRTQGAGAKNIQYF.

This clonotype has a handful of counts. The chain has TRBV4-1 and TRBJ2-5; D remains ambiguous. The CDR3 length is 14 residues. Trimming pared 4 bases from V and 4 bases from J, leaving 13 bases between. Germline loops: CDR1 MGHRA, CDR2 YSYEKL. The CDR3 region is CASSPILVGETQYF. The DNA of the CDR3 is TGCGCCAGCAGCCCTATCCTAGTGGGAGAGACCCAGTACTTC.

In the case of this clonotype: This sequence may be a read error, since a much larger clone differs from it by one base. V gene TRBV5-1 combines with J gene TRBJ1-2; weak D call: TRBD1 (5 bases). CDR1 SGHRS and CDR2 YFSETQ come from the germline V gene. This CDR3 has 12 residues. This CDR3 is CPSSQGQYGYTF. The CDR3 DNA follows: TGCCCCAGCAGTCAAGGACAATACGGCTACACCTTC.

This sequence joins TRBV7-9 and TRBJ2-7; 7 positions agree with TRBD1. Looked up from germline, CDR1 is SEHNR and CDR2 is FQNEAQ (reference sequence). The CDR3 loop spans 16 amino acids. Trimming cost V 5 bases and J 6 bases; bases outside gene matches: 16. CDR3 region: CASSPPKNRGFVEQYF. Here the CDR3 DNA reads TGTGCCAGCAGCCCGCCCAAAAACAGGGGATTCGTCGAGCAGTACTTC.

This chain joins TRBV7-9 and TRBJ2-2; 12 bases fit TRBD2. From germline, CDR1 is SEHNR and CDR2 FQNEAQ (reference sequence). This CDR3 is built from 13 residues. The ends lost 5 bases at V and 14 bases at J; junction bases unmatched: 6. The CDR3 sequence is CASSVGLAGILFF. The CDR3 DNA follows: TGTGCCAGCAGCGTCGGACTAGCGGGAATTCTGTTTTTT.

This clonotype was counted a few times. The chain carries TRBV5-1 and TRBJ2-3; D perhaps matches TRBD2 (6 bases). Germline V gene lookup returns CDR1 SGHRS and CDR2 YFSETQ. The CDR3 is 11 amino acids. The V and J ends lost 2 bases and 9 bases respectively, with 7 bases between them. Here the CDR3 DNA reads TGCGCCAGCAGCTTCGGGAGAACGCAGTATTTT. This gives the protein CASSFGRTQYF.